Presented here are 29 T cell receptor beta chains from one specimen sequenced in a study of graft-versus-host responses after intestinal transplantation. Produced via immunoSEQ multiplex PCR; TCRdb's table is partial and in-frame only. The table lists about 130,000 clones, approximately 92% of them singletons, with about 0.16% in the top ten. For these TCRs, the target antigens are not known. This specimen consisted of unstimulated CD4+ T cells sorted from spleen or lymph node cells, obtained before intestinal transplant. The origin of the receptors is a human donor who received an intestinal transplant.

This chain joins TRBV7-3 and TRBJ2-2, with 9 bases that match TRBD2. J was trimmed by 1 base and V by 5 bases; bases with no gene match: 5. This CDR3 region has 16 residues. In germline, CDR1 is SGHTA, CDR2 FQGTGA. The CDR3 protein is CASSQSAGGNTGELFF. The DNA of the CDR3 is TGTGCCAGCAGCCAGTCAGCGGGGGGGAACACCGGGGAGCTGTTTTTT.

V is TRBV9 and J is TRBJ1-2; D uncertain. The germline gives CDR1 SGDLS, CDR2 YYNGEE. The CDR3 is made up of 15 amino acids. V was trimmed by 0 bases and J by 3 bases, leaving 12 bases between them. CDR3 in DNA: TGTGCCAGCAGCGTAGATCCGGGAGGGCACTATGGCTACACCTTC. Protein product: CASSVDPGGHYGYTF.

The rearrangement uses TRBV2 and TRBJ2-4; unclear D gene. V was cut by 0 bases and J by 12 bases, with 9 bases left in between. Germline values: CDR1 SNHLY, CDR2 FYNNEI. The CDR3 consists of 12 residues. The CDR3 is CASSEARNTQYF. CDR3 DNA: TGTGCCAGCAGTGAAGCCAGGAATACTCAGTACTTC.

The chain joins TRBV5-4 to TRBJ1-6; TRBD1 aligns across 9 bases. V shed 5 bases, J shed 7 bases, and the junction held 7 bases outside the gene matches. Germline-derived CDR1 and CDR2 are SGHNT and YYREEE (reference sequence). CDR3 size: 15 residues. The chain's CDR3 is CASRLQGAVNSPLHF. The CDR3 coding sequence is TGTGCCAGCAGGCTACAGGGGGCGGTGAATTCACCCCTCCACTTT.

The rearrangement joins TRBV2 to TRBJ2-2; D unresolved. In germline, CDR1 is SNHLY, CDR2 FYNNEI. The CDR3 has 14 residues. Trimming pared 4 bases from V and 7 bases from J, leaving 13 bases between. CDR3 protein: CASSVIERVGELFF. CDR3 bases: TGTGCCAGCAGTGTAATAGAAAGAGTCGGGGAGCTGTTTTTT.

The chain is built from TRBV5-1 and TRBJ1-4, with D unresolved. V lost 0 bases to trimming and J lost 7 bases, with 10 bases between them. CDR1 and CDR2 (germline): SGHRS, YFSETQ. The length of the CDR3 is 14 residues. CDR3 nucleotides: TGCGCCAGCAGCTTGGTGGCAGGCTTTGAAAAACTGTTTTTT. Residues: CASSLVAGFEKLFF.

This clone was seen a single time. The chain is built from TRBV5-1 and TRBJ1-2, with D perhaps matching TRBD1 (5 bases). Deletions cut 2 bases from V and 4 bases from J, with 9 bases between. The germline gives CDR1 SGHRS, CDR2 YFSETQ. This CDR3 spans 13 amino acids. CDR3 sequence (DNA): TGCGCCAGCAGCTTTGACAGCGTCTATGGCTACACCTTC. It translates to CASSFDSVYGYTF.

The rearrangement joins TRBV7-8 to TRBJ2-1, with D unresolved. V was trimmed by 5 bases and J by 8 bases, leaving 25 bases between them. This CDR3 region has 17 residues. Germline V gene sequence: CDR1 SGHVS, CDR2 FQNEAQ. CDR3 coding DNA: TGTGCCAGCAGCACAGCGTCCCAGACTCCCTCAATCGATGAGCAGTTCTTC. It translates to CASSTASQTPSIDEQFF.

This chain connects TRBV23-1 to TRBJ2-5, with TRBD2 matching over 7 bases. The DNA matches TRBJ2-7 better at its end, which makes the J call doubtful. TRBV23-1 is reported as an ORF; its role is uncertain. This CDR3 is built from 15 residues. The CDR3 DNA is TGCGCCAGCAGCCCCCCGGGGAGGGAGAAGGACGAGCAGTACTTC. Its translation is CASSPPGREKDEQYF.

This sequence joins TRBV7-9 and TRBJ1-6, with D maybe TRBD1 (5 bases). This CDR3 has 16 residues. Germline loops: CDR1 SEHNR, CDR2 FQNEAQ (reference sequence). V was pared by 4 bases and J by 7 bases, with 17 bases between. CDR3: CASSSLPGRANSPLHF. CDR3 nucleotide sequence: TGTGCCAGCAGCTCGCTTCCGGGACGGGCGAATTCACCCCTCCACTTT.

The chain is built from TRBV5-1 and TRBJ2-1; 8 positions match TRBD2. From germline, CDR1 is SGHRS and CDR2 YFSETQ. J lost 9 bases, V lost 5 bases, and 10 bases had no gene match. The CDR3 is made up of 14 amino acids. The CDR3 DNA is TGCGCCAGCAGGCACCCGGGGGGGCCTGGTGAGCAGTTCTTC. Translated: CASRHPGGPGEQFF.

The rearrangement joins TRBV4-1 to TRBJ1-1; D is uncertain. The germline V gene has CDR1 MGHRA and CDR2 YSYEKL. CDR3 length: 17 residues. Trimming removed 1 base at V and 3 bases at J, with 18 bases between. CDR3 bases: TGCGCCAGCAGCCAAGGAGTGGGCTCCCTTCGGGACACTGAAGCTTTCTTT. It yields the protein CASSQGVGSLRDTEAFF.

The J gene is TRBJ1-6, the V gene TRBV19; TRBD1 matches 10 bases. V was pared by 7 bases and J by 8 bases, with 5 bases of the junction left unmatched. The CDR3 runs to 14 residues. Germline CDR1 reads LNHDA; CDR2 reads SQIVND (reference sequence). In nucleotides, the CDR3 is TGTGCCAGTAAGGCGGACAGGGGGTATTCACCCCTCCACTTT. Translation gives CASKADRGYSPLHF. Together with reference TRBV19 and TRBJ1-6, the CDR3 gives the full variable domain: DGGITQSPKYLFRKEGQNVTLSCEQNLNHDAMYWYRQDPGQGLRLIYYSQIVNDFQKGDIAEGYSVSREKKESFPLTVTSAQKNPTAFYLCASKADRGYSPLHFGNGTRLTVT.

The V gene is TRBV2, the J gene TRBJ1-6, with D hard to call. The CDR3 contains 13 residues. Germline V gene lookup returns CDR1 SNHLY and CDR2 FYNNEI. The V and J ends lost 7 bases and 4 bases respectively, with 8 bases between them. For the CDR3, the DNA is TGTGCCAGCATTGAGCAGTATAATTCACCCCTCCACTTT. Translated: CASIEQYNSPLHF.

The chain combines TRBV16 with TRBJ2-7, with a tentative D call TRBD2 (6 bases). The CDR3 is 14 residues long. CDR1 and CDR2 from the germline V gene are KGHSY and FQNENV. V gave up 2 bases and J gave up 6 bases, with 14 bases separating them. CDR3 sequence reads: CASSQVGGRGEQYF. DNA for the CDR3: TGTGCCAGCAGCCAAGTCGGGGGTCGAGGCGAGCAGTACTTC.

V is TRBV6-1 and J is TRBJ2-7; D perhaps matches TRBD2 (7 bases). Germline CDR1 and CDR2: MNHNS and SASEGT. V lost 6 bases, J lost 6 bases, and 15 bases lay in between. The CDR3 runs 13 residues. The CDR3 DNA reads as TGTGCCAGCAGGGCCGGGGGGCTCGGCGAGCAGTACTTC. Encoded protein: CASRAGGLGEQYF.

CDR3 sequence reads: CASSSRGGTDTQYF. CDR3 coding DNA: TGCGCCAGCAGCTCTCGCGGAGGCACAGATACGCAGTATTTT. This chain links TRBV5-1 with TRBJ2-3; D is undetermined. Trimming took 3 bases from V and 1 from J, leaving 9 bases between them. Germline V gene data show CDR1 as SGHRS and CDR2 as YFSETQ. The CDR3 loop spans 14 amino acids.

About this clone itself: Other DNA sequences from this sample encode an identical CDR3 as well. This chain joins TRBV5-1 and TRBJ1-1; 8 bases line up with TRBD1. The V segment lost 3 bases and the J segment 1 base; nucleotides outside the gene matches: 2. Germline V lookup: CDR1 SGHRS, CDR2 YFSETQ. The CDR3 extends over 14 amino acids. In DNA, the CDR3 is TGCGCCAGCAGCTCCGGGACAGGGAACACTGAAGCTTTCTTT. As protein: CASSSGTGNTEAFF.

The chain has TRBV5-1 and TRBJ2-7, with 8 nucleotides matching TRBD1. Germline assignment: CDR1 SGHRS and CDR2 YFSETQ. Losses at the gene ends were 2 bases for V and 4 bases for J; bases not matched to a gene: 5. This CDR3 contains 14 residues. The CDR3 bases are TGCGCCAGCAGCTTCCAGGGGGCGCGGTACGAGCAGTACTTC. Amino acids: CASSFQGARYEQYF.

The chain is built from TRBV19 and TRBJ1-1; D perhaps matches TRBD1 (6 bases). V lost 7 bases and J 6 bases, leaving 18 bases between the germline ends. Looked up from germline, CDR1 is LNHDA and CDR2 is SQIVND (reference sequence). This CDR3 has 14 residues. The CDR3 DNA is TGTGCCAGTATCCCCGGGCAGGGGTTTTCTGAAGCTTTCTTT. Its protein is CASIPGQGFSEAFF.

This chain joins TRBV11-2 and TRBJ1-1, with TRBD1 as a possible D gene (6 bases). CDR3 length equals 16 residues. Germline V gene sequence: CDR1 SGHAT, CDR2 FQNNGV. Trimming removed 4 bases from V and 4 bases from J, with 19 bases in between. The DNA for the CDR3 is TGTGCCAGCAGCTCACACGGTCGGGGGCGAAGCACTGAAGCTTTCTTT. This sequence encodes CASSSHGRGRSTEAFF.

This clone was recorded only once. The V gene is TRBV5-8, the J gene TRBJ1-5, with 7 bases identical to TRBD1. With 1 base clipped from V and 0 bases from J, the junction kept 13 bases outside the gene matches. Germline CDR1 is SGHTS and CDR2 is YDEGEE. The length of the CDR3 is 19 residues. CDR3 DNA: TGTGCCAGCAGCTTGTCGGTGTACAGGGGCACTCTTAGCAATCAGCCCCAGCATTTT. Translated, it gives CASSLSVYRGTLSNQPQHF.

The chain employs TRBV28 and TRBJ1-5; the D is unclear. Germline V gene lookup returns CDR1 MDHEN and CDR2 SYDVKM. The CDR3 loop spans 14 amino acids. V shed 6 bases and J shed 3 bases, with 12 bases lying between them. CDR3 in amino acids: CASRAGGTNQPQHF. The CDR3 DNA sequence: TGTGCCAGCAGGGCGGGAGGAACCAATCAGCCCCAGCATTTT.

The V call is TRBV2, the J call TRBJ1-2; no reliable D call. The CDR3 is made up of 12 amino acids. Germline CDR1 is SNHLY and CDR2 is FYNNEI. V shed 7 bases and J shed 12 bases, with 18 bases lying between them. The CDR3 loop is CASTLGSERDTF. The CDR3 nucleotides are TGTGCCAGCACCTTGGGGTCGGAAAGGGACACCTTC.

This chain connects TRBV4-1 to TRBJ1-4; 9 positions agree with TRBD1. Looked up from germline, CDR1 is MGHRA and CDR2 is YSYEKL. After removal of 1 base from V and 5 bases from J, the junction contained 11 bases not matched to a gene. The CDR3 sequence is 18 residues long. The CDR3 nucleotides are TGCGCCAGCAGCCAAGGGGGGGACAGGGTAGTCAGAAATGAAAAACTGTTTTTT. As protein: CASSQGGDRVVRNEKLFF.

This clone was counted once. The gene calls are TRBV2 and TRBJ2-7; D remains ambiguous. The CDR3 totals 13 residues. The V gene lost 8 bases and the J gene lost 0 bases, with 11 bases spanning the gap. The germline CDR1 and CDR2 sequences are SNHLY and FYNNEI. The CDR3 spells CASSRENSYEQYF. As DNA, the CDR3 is TGTGCCAGCTCACGCGAAAACTCCTACGAGCAGTACTTC.

The CDR3 DNA reads TGTGCCAGCTCACCGCAGGGGCGAGGTCAGCCCCAGCATTTT. Translation gives CASSPQGRGQPQHF. V and J are TRBV18 and TRBJ1-5; D perhaps matches TRBD1 (6 bases). Germline V gives CDR1 KGHSH, CDR2 LQKENI. Trimming removed 3 bases from V and 6 bases from J, with 12 bases in between. The CDR3 totals 14 residues.

In DNA form, the CDR3 reads TGCGCCAGCAGCCTCGGGACAGGGGAGTTTATTACTGAAGCTTTCTTT. Protein: CASSLGTGEFITEAFF. This chain connects TRBV5-1 to TRBJ1-1; 10 bases line up with TRBD1. Germline V lookup: CDR1 SGHRS, CDR2 YFSETQ. The trim removed 4 bases at V and 5 bases at J, leaving 11 bases unmatched. This CDR3 has 16 residues.

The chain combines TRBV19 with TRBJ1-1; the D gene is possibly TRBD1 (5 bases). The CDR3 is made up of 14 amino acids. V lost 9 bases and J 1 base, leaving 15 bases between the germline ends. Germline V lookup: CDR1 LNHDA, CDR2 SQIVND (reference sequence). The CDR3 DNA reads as TGTGCCAGCGCCCGGGGGGTCTGGAACACTGAAGCTTTCTTT. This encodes CASARGVWNTEAFF. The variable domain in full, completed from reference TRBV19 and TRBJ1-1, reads DGGITQSPKYLFRKEGQNVTLSCEQNLNHDAMYWYRQDPGQGLRLIYYSQIVNDFQKGDIAEGYSVSREKKESFPLTVTSAQKNPTAFYLCASARGVWNTEAFFGQGTRLTVV.